Shown below are 8 T cell receptor beta chains from a single sample sequenced in a study of T cell responses to AZD1222 COVID-19 vaccine. This table comes from immunoSEQ multiplex PCR, and its TCRdb copy is limited to in-frame clones, with some not included. The sample lists 65,000 to 100,000 clones, around 93% seen once, with approximately 8% in the top ten. The sample was peripheral blood, taken 28 days after the second AZD1222 dose. These receptors all stem from an adult who received the AZD1222 COVID-19 vaccine.

This rearrangement joins TRBV28 to TRBJ1-5; D unresolved. The CDR3 runs to 15 residues. Trimming removed 5 bases at V and 7 bases at J, with 18 bases between. Germline V CDR1 and CDR2: MDHEN, SYDVKM. The CDR3 DNA is TGTGCCAGCAGTAACCCTGACACGCTGGAACAGCCCCAGCATTTT. Translating it yields CASSNPDTLEQPQHF.

This clone was found once. V usage is TRBV3-1 (or the pseudogene TRBV3-2) and J usage is TRBJ2-1; 9 bases agree with TRBD2. The CDR3 extends over 13 amino acids. Germline-derived CDR1 and CDR2 are LGHDT and YNNKEL (reference sequence). The V segment lost 6 bases and the J segment 7 bases; nucleotides outside the gene matches: 4. DNA of the CDR3: TGTGCCAGCAGGCGGGAGGGGGCGAATGAGCAGTTCTTC. Translated: CASRREGANEQFF.

This clone is a singleton in its sample. This sequence joins TRBV7-3 and TRBJ2-7; D might be TRBD2 (6 bases). The CDR3 runs to 13 residues. Germline V gene sequence: CDR1 SGHTA, CDR2 FQGTGA. V dropped 6 bases and J dropped 5 bases, with 14 bases sitting between them. The CDR3 coding sequence is TGTGCCAGCAGTTTTAATTCGGGGGACGAGCAGTACTTC. Translation: CASSFNSGDEQYF.

The V gene is TRBV28, the J gene TRBJ1-6; TRBD1 might be the D (6 bases). Germline lookup yields CDR1 MDHEN and CDR2 SYDVKM. CDR3 size: 17 residues. V lost 5 bases, J lost 9 bases, and 23 bases lay in between. Written as DNA, the CDR3 is TGTGCCAGCAGTCTACAACAGGGTTTGAGTTTCTCTTCACCCCTCCACTTT. It yields the protein CASSLQQGLSFSSPLHF.

This clone was detected only once. CDR3 residues: CASSQDGLASWNEQFF. The CDR3 region has the DNA TGCGCCAGCAGCCAAGATGGGTTAGCGTCCTGGAATGAGCAGTTCTTC. The J gene is TRBJ2-1, the V gene TRBV4-3; tentatively, D is TRBD2 (5 bases). Deletions cut 0 bases from V and 7 bases from J, with 16 bases between. CDR1 LGHNA and CDR2 YSLEER come from the germline V gene. The CDR3 runs to 16 residues.

This chain links TRBV5-4 with TRBJ2-2, with 9 bases that match TRBD2. CDR3 size: 15 residues. V dropped 7 bases and J dropped 2; count of bases not matched to a gene: 6. CDR1 is SGHNT and CDR2 is YYREEE in the germline V gene (reference sequence). CDR3 loop: CASALAGVNTGELFF. The CDR3 region has the DNA TGTGCCAGCGCCTTAGCGGGAGTAAACACCGGGGAGCTGTTTTTT.

The chain uses TRBV5-1 and TRBJ2-4; 7 positions match TRBD2. Germline CDR1 is SGHRS and CDR2 is YFSETQ. This CDR3 is 16 amino acids long. After removal of 0 bases from V and 3 bases from J, the junction contained 6 bases not matched to a gene. The CDR3 nucleotides read TGCGCCAGCAGCTTGGAAGTGGGAGGGGTCAAAAACATTCAGTACTTC. Translated: CASSLEVGGVKNIQYF.

The gene calls are TRBV2 and TRBJ2-7; the match to TRBD1 covers 8 bases. Per the germline V gene, CDR1 is SNHLY and CDR2 is FYNNEI. CDR3 length: 14 amino acids. J lost 0 bases, V lost 6 bases, and 4 bases had no gene match. Here the CDR3 DNA reads TGTGCCAGCAGCAAAACAGGGGGCTCCTACGAGCAGTACTTC. Encoded protein: CASSKTGGSYEQYF.